This T cell receptor beta chain was recorded in a study of T cells in Graves' hyperthyroidism and ophthalmopathy (dated by TCRdb to the late 2010s). Some background on the complete study: Peripheral blood was sampled at the time of initial diagnosis, prior to any treatment. The paper describes TCR Vbeta CDR3 sequencing of fewer than 150 peripheral blood samples, made up of about 41 ophthalmopathy patients, around 78 hyperthyroidism patients and 17 progressor patients. To identify distinguishing TCR V-J signatures, a discovery cohort of 90 to 100 patients was used, comprising some 45 with Graves' ophthalmopathy and about 59 with stable Graves' hyperthyroidism. Once sampling was done, hyperthyroidism patients were given methimazole at a starting dose of 30 mg daily, whereas ophthalmopathy patients were given high-dose intravenous methylprednisolone. The study also compared thyroid tissue and blood T-cell repertoires from about six Graves' hyperthyroidism patients. The approximately 95 discovery patients were divided at random into training and test sets in a 7:3 ratio. Whether ophthalmopathy could be predicted prospectively was tested in an independent validation cohort made up of fewer than 20 hyperthyroidism patients plus 17 patients who later progressed to ophthalmopathy. Broader findings and caveats from the paper: Sample size was not statistically predetermined, and investigators were not blinded to group allocation. In validation, the model predicted progression to ophthalmopathy a median of 6.5 months before onset, with about 71% sensitivity and 72.22% specificity. A model built on a 13 V-J signature distinguished ophthalmopathy from stable hyperthyroidism, reaching over 85% sensitivity and about 81% specificity in cross-validation and 80%/75% in testing. Most expanded thyroid clonotypes (frequency above 0.001) were also found in blood, which suggests that blood repertoires may mirror thyroid immune responses.

Details on this clonotype: There is no known antigen for this receptor. Base quality data are lacking; no much larger clone is found one base away.

V was cut back by 5 bases and J by 0 bases, leaving a gap of 17 bases between them. Via the germline V gene, CDR1 is SGHAT and CDR2 FQNNGV. From the cysteine through the phenylalanine, the CDR3 covers 18 amino acids. The CDR3 DNA has 54 bases and is translated from base 1. A patient counted as having stable Graves' hyperthyroidism if no progression to ophthalmopathy occurred over 18 months of follow-up. Hyperthyroidism patients were newly diagnosed, had a disease duration of under 2 months, and were aged 18 to 65 years. The study excluded patients with uncontrolled infections, other autoimmune diseases, pregnancy or lactation. Diagnoses were based on clinical symptoms, serum thyroxine and TRAb, thyroid ultrasound and orbital computed tomography. PBMCs were separated from over 9 ml of fresh peripheral blood using Ficoll-Paque density gradient centrifugation. Total RNA was extracted using Trizol reagent, and RNA quality was assessed on an Agilent 2100 Bioanalyzer.

The TCR beta CDR3 regions were amplified from the RNA transcripts. The TCR CDR3 was subjected to a first round of RT-PCR using the HTBI primer set and the Qiagen OneStep RT-PCR kit. A second multiplex PCR round built the libraries, followed by size selection and purification. Paired-end sequencing of the libraries was performed with 100 bp reads on an Illumina HiSeq2000. Per the source publication's procedure: SOAPnuke was used to process the raw data, throwing out any read that contained adapters or uncalled bases, had a mean Phred below 15, or lacked an exact constant-primer or identifier match. High-quality paired reads were merged with COPE v1.2.5, and unique nucleotide sequences were defined as clonotypes. MiTCR v1.1 was used to align clonotypes to the IMGT TRBV, TRBD and TRBJ reference segments. Only V-J combinations with frequency above 0.0001, covering about 99% of repertoires, were analysed. A TCS score was defined as the ratio of F50 (clonal expansion) to E x V (chaos), with BLOSUM62-based TCRdist applied between CDR3 peptides within each V-J. Welch's t-statistics and random forest reduced around 510 V-J features to about 13, which were used in a naive Bayes classifier (R e1071). Thyroid-blood repertoire similarity was quantified with the Morisita-Horn index. TCRdb ran its own pipeline on the public reads, namely fastp trimming at Q25 and MiXCR clone calling, and kept in-frame beta chains. Every entry covers one CDR3 protein and lists the most common genes and DNA from its rows. The authors' filters were not applied to this entry. Counted in this sample were roughly 840,000 distinct CDR3 sequences; about two fifths of them appeared once. The ten top clones hold 7% to 10% of the sample.

The material sequenced was blood. This sequence was found in a man younger than 35 with Graves' hyperthyroidism. Recombination joined TRBV11-2 with TRBJ1-6; the D gene lacks a confident call. The CDR3 here reads CASSPKSPGSSYNSPLHF. The sequenced DNA: TGTGCCAGCAGCCCTAAGTCCCCGGGGAGCTCCTATAATTCACCCCTCCACTTT. Outside the CDR3, residues come from the reference TRBV11-2 and TRBJ1-6 proteins, so the full variable domain is: EAGVAQSPRYKIIEKRQSVAFWCNPISGHATLYWYQQILGQGPKLLIQFQNNGVVDDSQLPKDRFSAERLKGVDSTLKIQPAKLEDSAVYLCASSPKSPGSSYNSPLHFGNGTRLTVT.